This T cell receptor (beta chain) emerged from a study of cytomegalovirus exposure and HLA in healthy donors. Findings of the study overall: About 87% or about 30% of the time was how often most TCR beta V segments were productive, according to an earlier analysis. Reportedly, TCR beta sequences accurately predicted HLA-A and HLA-B alleles in most subjects.

This clone showed up just once. Its antigen is still unknown. This CDR3 comprises 14 residues. The ends were cut back, 8 bases at V and 2 bases at J, with 12 bases in the middle. Per germline, CDR1 SGHTA and CDR2 FQGNSA. PCR was performed using 60 Vbeta and 13 Jbeta primers. This table comes from immunoSEQ multiplex PCR, and its TCRdb copy is limited to in-frame clones, with some not included. The data show 82,000 or so clones, around four fifths seen once. The sample taken for sequencing was PBMCs. V gene TRBV7-2 combines with J gene TRBJ1-4; D may be TRBD1 (6 bases). This TCR was recovered from a woman aged 50 to 60 in good health and CMV-seropositive. Here the CDR3 reads CASGRQATNEKLFF. Written as DNA, the CDR3 is TGTGCCAGCGGGAGACAGGCGACTAATGAAAAACTGTTTTTT.